This TCR beta chain was documented in a study of cytomegalovirus exposure and HLA in healthy donors. This CDR3 contains 15 residues. Germline-derived CDR1 and CDR2 are LNHDA and SQIVND (reference sequence). Trimming removed 6 bases from V and 2 bases from J, with 16 bases in between. Primers: 60 Vbeta forward and 13 Jbeta reverse. The repertoire was sequenced with immunoSEQ multiplex PCR; TCRdb's copy has only in-frame clones and lacks some. The data hold approximately 120,000 clones, with around three quarters observed a single time. The genes are TRBV19 and TRBJ2-5; possible D gene TRBD1, 5 bases. Sequenced: PBMCs. The receptor was derived from a man aged 25 to 40 in good health and CMV-seronegative. CDR3 loop: CASRPQGSQQETQYF. In DNA, the CDR3 is TGTGCCAGTAGGCCTCAGGGCAGTCAGCAAGAGACCCAGTACTTC.